The TCR beta chain described here comes from a study of T cell repertoires in cytomegalovirus infection. A note on this clonotype: As yet, its antigen is unknown. Here the CDR3 omits its conserved ending phenylalanine or tryptophan, so a read error is the likely source.

The ends lost 4 bases at V and 4 bases at J; junction bases unmatched: 8. There are 18 residues in the CDR3. Germline V gives CDR1 SGHVS, CDR2 FQNEAQ. MiXCR, applied by TCRdb to the reads, yields one record per CDR3 protein. The sample includes more than 650,000 distinct CDR3 sequences, roughly a third seen only once; the top ten take 2.8%. Findings and caveats of the study: HLA-C-restricted, CMV-specific TCR beta clonotypes were dominant ex vivo.

The TCR was taken from a human donor in good health (CMV status not recorded). Some clones in this sample may be carry-over from other donors' samples. Sample: PBMCs. This chain links TRBV7-8 with TRBJ2-1; 15 positions match TRBD2. The CDR3 nucleotides are TGTGCCAGCAGCTCTGGACTAGCGGGAGGGGGCCTATACAATGAGCAGTTCTCC. Residues: CASSSGLAGGGLYNEQFS.